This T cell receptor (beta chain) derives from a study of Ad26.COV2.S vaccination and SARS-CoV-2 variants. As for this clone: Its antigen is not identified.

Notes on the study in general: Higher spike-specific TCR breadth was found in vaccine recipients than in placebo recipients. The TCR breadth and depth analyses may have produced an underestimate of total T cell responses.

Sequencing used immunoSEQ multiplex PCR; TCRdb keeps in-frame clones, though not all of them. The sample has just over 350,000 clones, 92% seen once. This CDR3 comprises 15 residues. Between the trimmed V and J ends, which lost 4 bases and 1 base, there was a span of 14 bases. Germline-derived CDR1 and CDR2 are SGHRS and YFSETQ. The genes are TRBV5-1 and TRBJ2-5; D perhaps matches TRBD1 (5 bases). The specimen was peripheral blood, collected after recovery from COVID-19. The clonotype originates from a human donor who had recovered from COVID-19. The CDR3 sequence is CASSPDHGAQETQYF. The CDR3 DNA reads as TGCGCCAGCAGCCCAGATCATGGGGCCCAAGAGACCCAGTACTTC.